The following is a TCR beta chain sequence with its context. Its antigen is not identified. The sample is drawn from a study of immune evolution from preneoplasia to lung adenocarcinoma. This table comes from immunoSEQ multiplex PCR, and its TCRdb copy is limited to in-frame clones, with some not included. Of 7,400 or so clones listed, over 55% are singletons. Whole-study results and caveats: Normal lung had the highest top T cell clone frequencies.

The V and J ends lost 10 bases and 1 base, in that order; junction bases with no gene match: 10. The germline V gene encodes CDR1 SGHNT and CDR2 YYREEE (reference sequence). This CDR3 region has 14 residues. The receptor was derived from a donor older than 65 with lung adenocarcinoma. Some clones in this sample may be carry-over from other donors' samples. This rearrangement joins TRBV5-4 to TRBJ2-5; 7 bases match TRBD2. Source material: FFPE lung adenocarcinoma in situ tissue. CDR3 residues: CAFSGREIQETQYF. Written as DNA, the CDR3 is TGTGCCTTCTCTGGGAGGGAGATCCAAGAGACCCAGTACTTC.